A single sample is the source of the 22 T cell receptor beta chains below, sequenced in a study of somatic mutations in cytotoxic T cells in rheumatoid arthritis. Assay: immunoSEQ multiplex PCR; the TCRdb copy retains only in-frame clones and omits some. The table has some 26,000 clones, roughly 82% seen once. Specimen: CD8+ T cells sorted from blood. The receptor source for this set is a man in his fifties in good health.

This sequence joins TRBV4-1 and TRBJ2-7; 13 positions match TRBD2. Germline V gene sequence: CDR1 MGHRA, CDR2 YSYEKL. The CDR3 spans 17 residues. Germline trimming cut 1 base from V and 7 bases from J; bases unmatched to any gene: 10. The CDR3 DNA reads as TGCGCCAGCAGCCAAGTCCGGACTAGCGGGAGTAAGAATGAGCAGTACTTC. This gives the protein CASSQVRTSGSKNEQYF.

The chain combines TRBV27 with TRBJ2-7; a weak D match, TRBD2 (5 bases). The germline V gene has CDR1 MNHEY and CDR2 SMNVEV (reference sequence). Trimming took off 0 bases at V and 4 bases at J, with 10 bases between the two ends. This CDR3 comprises 14 residues. The CDR3 nucleotides read TGTGCCAGCAGTTTATCGATTGGCGGGTACGAGCAGTACTTC. Translation: CASSLSIGGYEQYF.

The chain combines TRBV5-6 with TRBJ2-1; D is unclear. V was cut by 3 bases and J by 7 bases, with 17 bases left in between. The germline gives CDR1 SGHDT, CDR2 YYEEEE. The CDR3 extends over 15 amino acids. CDR3 in DNA: TGTGCCAGCAGCTCGGTTGGCGGTTGGACGAATGAGCAGTTCTTC. Translated, it gives CASSSVGGWTNEQFF.

This chain links TRBV4-1 with TRBJ2-6; D is ambiguous. CDR3 size: 16 residues. The V gene lost 1 base and the J gene lost 0 bases, with 7 bases spanning the gap. CDR1 and CDR2 from the germline V gene are MGHRA and YSYEKL. For the CDR3, the DNA is TGCGCCAGCAGCCAAGTTAGAGGCTCTGGGGCCAACGTCCTGACTTTC. As protein: CASSQVRGSGANVLTF.

The chain combines TRBV5-6 with TRBJ1-2; tentatively, D is TRBD1 (6 bases). The CDR3 is 14 amino acids. Germline V gene lookup returns CDR1 SGHDT and CDR2 YYEEEE. Trimming stripped 4 bases from V and 4 bases from J, with 14 bases between. CDR3 DNA: TGTGCCAGCAGCCTGGGACAACTACCCTATGGCTACACCTTC. The encoded protein is CASSLGQLPYGYTF.

The V gene is TRBV27, the J gene TRBJ1-5; D call uncertain. The CDR3 is 13 amino acids. CDR1 is MNHEY, CDR2 SMNVEV, per germline (reference sequence). V lost 0 bases and J 5 bases, leaving 5 bases between the germline ends. The CDR3 region has the DNA TGTGCCAGCAGTTTATCAGGCGATCAGCCCCAGCATTTT. Protein product: CASSLSGDQPQHF.

This rearrangement joins TRBV27 to TRBJ2-1; D not resolved. V gave up 8 bases and J gave up 6 bases, with 11 bases separating them. The length of the CDR3 is 12 residues. From germline, CDR1 is MNHEY and CDR2 SMNVEV (reference sequence). CDR3 residues: CASGIIGNEQFF. CDR3 DNA: TGTGCCAGCGGCATCATAGGCAATGAGCAGTTCTTC.

This rearrangement joins TRBV29-1 to TRBJ1-2; D unclear. Germline V gene lookup returns CDR1 SQVTM and CDR2 ANQGSEA. Trimming removed 7 bases from V and 0 bases from J, with 15 bases in between. The CDR3 consists of 14 residues. As DNA, the CDR3 is TGCAGCGACAGCCGACTTTTTCCTAACTATGGCTACACCTTC. It translates to CSDSRLFPNYGYTF.

The chain carries TRBV10-2 and TRBJ2-2, with 9 bases fitting TRBD1. Germline-derived CDR1 and CDR2 are WSHSY and SAAADI. V lost 10 bases and J lost 9; bases outside the gene matches: 18. This CDR3 is 16 amino acids long. The CDR3 region is CATSITGGEVVRELFF. The DNA of the CDR3 is TGCGCCACCAGCATTACAGGGGGCGAGGTAGTCCGGGAGCTGTTTTTT.

The CDR3 loop is CASSLVGGLADTQYF. CDR3 bases: TGTGCCAGCAGCTTAGTTGGAGGACTAGCAGATACGCAGTATTTT. The chain has TRBV11-2 and TRBJ2-3; the match to TRBD2 covers 7 bases. The junction had 5 bases not matched to a gene; V was cut back by 1 base and J by 4 bases. The CDR3 length is 15 residues. Germline-derived CDR1 and CDR2 are SGHAT and FQNNGV.

The V and J genes are TRBV27 and TRBJ1-1; tentatively, D is TRBD1 (6 bases). V dropped 0 bases and J dropped 0 bases, with 8 bases sitting between them. This CDR3 region has 15 residues. Germline-derived CDR1 and CDR2 are MNHEY and SMNVEV (reference sequence). The CDR3 sequence is CASSLSGQMNTEAFF. CDR3 in DNA: TGTGCCAGCAGTTTATCAGGACAGATGAACACTGAAGCTTTCTTT.

In this sample, this clone turned up a few times. V gene TRBV4-1 combines with J gene TRBJ2-2; D unclear. This CDR3 is 14 amino acids long. V lost 1 base and J lost 5, with 8 bases in between. Germline-derived CDR1 and CDR2 are MGHRA and YSYEKL. The CDR3 nucleotides read TGCGCCAGCAGCCAAGCCCCGTTAACCGGGGAGCTGTTTTTT. Amino acid sequence: CASSQAPLTGELFF.

This clone was seen more than once but under ten times. V gene TRBV7-9 combines with J gene TRBJ2-7, with D hard to call. Per germline, CDR1 SEHNR and CDR2 FQNEAQ (reference sequence). Trimming removed 1 base from V and 4 bases from J, with 8 bases in between. The CDR3 length is 13 residues. CDR3 region: CASSLENLYEQYF. The CDR3 DNA is TGTGCCAGCAGCTTAGAGAATCTTTACGAGCAGTACTTC.

The rearrangement joins TRBV11-2 to TRBJ1-2; 9 bases match TRBD1. Germline trimming cut 2 bases from V and 5 bases from J; bases unmatched to any gene: 3. This CDR3 has 14 residues. Germline V gene lookup returns CDR1 SGHAT and CDR2 FQNNGV. In DNA, the CDR3 is TGTGCCAGCAGCTTAACAGGGGGCGCATATGGCTACACCTTC. Protein sequence: CASSLTGGAYGYTF.

The chain has TRBV2 and TRBJ2-2; 12 positions agree with TRBD1. Looked up from germline, CDR1 is SNHLY and CDR2 is FYNNEI. The CDR3 has 15 amino acids. Trimming removed 7 bases from V and 6 bases from J; junction bases left unmatched: 6. CDR3: CASKPGQGAPGELFF. CDR3 nucleotide sequence: TGTGCCAGCAAACCGGGACAGGGGGCCCCCGGGGAGCTGTTTTTT.

The chain couples TRBV5-6 to TRBJ1-5; TRBD1 matches 12 bases. CDR1 is SGHDT and CDR2 is YYEEEE in the germline V gene. The J segment lost 0 bases and the V segment lost 3 bases, leaving 7 bases of the junction unmatched. The CDR3 spans 18 residues. CDR3 in DNA: TGTGCCAGCAGCTGGGGACAGGGGGCGATTAATAGCAATCAGCCCCAGCATTTT. It is translated as CASSWGQGAINSNQPQHF. Drawing the rest from reference TRBV5-6 and TRBJ1-5, the complete variable domain is DAGVTQSPTHLIKTRGQQVTLRCSPKSGHDTVSWYQQALGQGPQFIFQYYEEEERQRGNFPDRFSGHQFPNYSSELNVNALLLGDSALYLCASSWGQGAINSNQPQHFGDGTRLSIL.

This clone has just one count. This chain uses TRBV5-4 with TRBJ1-3, with D unresolved. CDR3 size: 15 residues. In germline, CDR1 is SGHNT, CDR2 YYREEE (reference sequence). Trimming pared 0 bases from V and 1 base from J, leaving 8 bases between. The DNA of the CDR3 is TGTGCCAGCAGCTTGGTTGGGCAATCTGGAAACACCATATATTTT. Its protein product is CASSLVGQSGNTIYF. The entire variable domain, with the rest obtained from reference TRBV5-4 and TRBJ1-3, is as follows: ETGVTQSPTHLIKTRGQQVTLRCSSQSGHNTVSWYQQALGQGPQFIFQYYREEENGRGNFPPRFSGLQFPNYSSELNVNALELDDSALYLCASSLVGQSGNTIYFGEGSWLTVV.

This sequence joins TRBV7-8 and TRBJ2-1; 7 bases align to TRBD2. Germline V gene lookup returns CDR1 SGHVS and CDR2 FQNEAQ. The CDR3 extends over 13 amino acids. Losses at the gene ends were 0 bases for V and 9 bases for J; bases not matched to a gene: 2. CDR3 protein: CASSLARGSEQFF. CDR3 nucleotide sequence: TGTGCCAGCAGCTTAGCGCGGGGGAGTGAGCAGTTCTTC.

The rearrangement uses TRBV4-1 and TRBJ1-1; D gene unclear. Germline V lookup: CDR1 MGHRA, CDR2 YSYEKL. V was shortened by 2 bases and J by 0 bases, with 4 bases between the two germline ends. The CDR3 totals 13 residues. The CDR3 DNA reads as TGCGCCAGCAGCCAAATAATGAACACTGAAGCTTTCTTT. This encodes CASSQIMNTEAFF.

This clone was counted between two and nine times. This sequence joins TRBV6-5 and TRBJ2-7; D might be TRBD2 (6 bases). Germline V CDR1 and CDR2: MNHEY, SVGAGI. The CDR3 spans 13 residues. V was shortened by 6 bases and J by 5 bases, with 14 bases between the two germline ends. CDR3 residues: CASRIHGGDEQYF. Here the CDR3 DNA reads TGTGCCAGCAGAATCCACGGGGGTGACGAGCAGTACTTC.

The chain couples TRBV14 to TRBJ2-1; D possibly matches TRBD1 or TRBD2 (5 bases each). CDR3 length: 15 residues. In germline, CDR1 is SGHDN, CDR2 FVKESK. V was shortened by 1 base and J by 7 bases, with 14 bases between the two germline ends. In nucleotides, the CDR3 is TGTGCCAGCAGCCAAGCTACGGGGCCTTTGAATGAGCAGTTCTTC. It translates to CASSQATGPLNEQFF.

There are a few counts of this clone. V usage is TRBV25-1 and J usage is TRBJ2-7; 11 bases align to TRBD2. The V segment lost 5 bases and the J segment 2 bases; nucleotides outside the gene matches: 5. CDR3 length: 15 amino acids. Germline CDR1 is MGHDK and CDR2 is SYGVNS. This CDR3 is CASSHGLAGAYEQYF. The CDR3 nucleotides are TGTGCCAGCAGTCACGGACTAGCGGGTGCCTACGAGCAGTACTTC.